This T cell receptor beta chain was identified during a study of Ad26.COV2.S vaccination and SARS-CoV-2 variants. General study points: Post-vaccination breadth of spike-specific CD8+ and CD4+ T cell responses was reportedly substantial.

Profiled with immunoSEQ multiplex PCR; TCRdb holds only in-frame clones, not every one. This sample has hundreds of thousands of clones, with 80% to 95% found just once. Treatment denoted: around 19 received Ad26.COV2.S at low or high dose, single or two shots; several received placebo; per-sample allocation not given. At day 63 after the first vaccine or placebo injection, samples were drawn. Ad26.COV2.S expressed prefusion-stabilized spike from the original Wuhan strain. The CDR3 covers 13 residues. Deletions cut 4 bases from V and 4 bases from J, with 8 bases between. Germline V CDR1 and CDR2: LNHDA, SQIVND (reference sequence). On this clone itself: No antigen is known for it.

Sequences were derived from peripheral blood, sampled in a trial of Ad26.COV2.S vaccine versus placebo. The chain is built from TRBV19 and TRBJ1-5, with D maybe TRBD1 (5 bases). The receptor was derived from a person aged 18 to 65 who received the Ad26.COV2.S COVID-19 vaccine or a placebo. The CDR3 reads CASSTQENQPQHF. The DNA of the CDR3 is TGTGCCAGTAGTACACAGGAAAATCAGCCCCAGCATTTT.